The 16 T cell receptor beta chains below all came from one sample that was sequenced in a study of cytomegalovirus exposure and HLA in healthy donors. Amplification used 60 Vbeta primers and 13 Jbeta primers. Assay: immunoSEQ multiplex PCR; the TCRdb copy retains only in-frame clones and omits some. The data contain tens of thousands of clones, around 70% of them singletons. The sequenced sample was PBMCs. The receptor source for this set is a middle-aged woman in good health and CMV-seropositive.

The chain has TRBV18 and TRBJ1-1; 10 positions agree with TRBD1. The CDR3 runs to 15 residues. V was clipped by 5 bases and J by 2 bases; unmatched bases: 5. CDR1 and CDR2 (germline): KGHSH, LQKENI. The CDR3 loop is CASSDRGRGNTEAFF. CDR3 bases: TGTGCCAGCTCAGACAGGGGGCGAGGTAACACTGAAGCTTTCTTT.

In regard to this clone: The junction differs from germline at one of its ends, possibly a read error. The rearrangement joins TRBV7-9 to TRBJ1-2, with 10 bases aligning to TRBD1. The germline V gene encodes CDR1 SEHNR and CDR2 FQNEAQ (reference sequence). The CDR3 sequence is 14 residues long. CDR3 DNA: TGTTCCAGCAGCCCGGGACAGGGGAACTATGGCTACACCTTC. Its translation: CSSSPGQGNYGYTF. The complete variable domain, with remaining parts taken from reference TRBV7-9 and TRBJ1-2, reads DTGVSQNPRHKITKRGQNVTFRCDPISEHNRLYWYRQTLGQGPEFLTYFQNEAQLEKSRLLSDRFSAERPKGSFSTLEIQRTEQGDSAMYLCSSSPGQGNYGYTFGSGTRLTVV.

This chain joins TRBV5-1 and TRBJ2-2; D ambiguous. The germline V gene has CDR1 SGHRS and CDR2 YFSETQ. V was trimmed by 6 bases and J by 0 bases, leaving 12 bases between them. The CDR3 extends over 15 amino acids. The CDR3 DNA reads as TGCGCCAGCAAGGCGGTAACTGCGAACACCGGGGAGCTGTTTTTT. Translation: CASKAVTANTGELFF.

This clone turned up a few times. The V call is TRBV5-1, the J call TRBJ2-3; D is uncertain. Trimming removed 4 bases from V and 2 bases from J, with 14 bases in between. The CDR3 totals 15 residues. Germline V gene lookup returns CDR1 SGHRS and CDR2 YFSETQ. CDR3 sequence reads: CASSPNSIPTDTQYF. The CDR3 DNA sequence: TGCGCCAGCAGCCCCAACTCGATACCCACAGATACGCAGTATTTT.

This clone was seen just once. The chain recombines TRBV28 with TRBJ1-1, with D perhaps matching TRBD1 (5 bases). The CDR3 loop spans 14 amino acids. V was cut by 2 bases and J by 4 bases, with 11 bases left in between. CDR1 is MDHEN, CDR2 SYDVKM, per germline. The CDR3 DNA sequence: TGTGCCAGCAGTTTACTCGGGGGGGGCACTGAAGCTTTCTTT. It yields the protein CASSLLGGGTEAFF.

The gene calls are TRBV10-3 and TRBJ1-5; the match to TRBD1 covers 7 bases. Germline values: CDR1 ENHRY, CDR2 SYGVKD. Losses at the gene ends were 3 bases for V and 4 bases for J; bases not matched to a gene: 0. The CDR3 is 13 residues long. The CDR3 reads CAISEQGNQPQHF. The CDR3 nucleotides read TGTGCCATCAGTGAACAGGGGAATCAGCCCCAGCATTTT.

This chain uses TRBV4-2 with TRBJ2-3; D remains unclear. The CDR3 is made up of 13 amino acids. V dropped 3 bases and J dropped 2 bases, with 6 bases sitting between them. Germline loops: CDR1 LGHNA, CDR2 YNFKEQ. CDR3 bases: TGTGCCAGCAGCCAGAGTTTCACAGATACGCAGTATTTT. This encodes CASSQSFTDTQYF.

The chain couples TRBV7-9 to TRBJ1-6, with unresolved D. Germline loops: CDR1 SEHNR, CDR2 FQNEAQ (reference sequence). CDR3 length: 13 residues. The V end lost 6 bases, the J end lost 7 bases, and 10 bases lay between the germline ends. CDR3 residues: CASSGSFNSPLHF. CDR3 in DNA: TGTGCCAGCAGTGGCAGTTTCAATTCACCCCTCCACTTT.

The chain employs TRBV5-1 and TRBJ2-1; 9 bases agree with TRBD2. This CDR3 is built from 16 residues. The germline CDR1 and CDR2 sequences are SGHRS and YFSETQ. V was clipped by 0 bases and J by 4 bases; unmatched bases: 5. The CDR3 protein is CASSLGGAGGYNEQFF. CDR3 nucleotides: TGCGCCAGCAGCTTGGGAGGTGCGGGGGGGTACAATGAGCAGTTCTTC.

The V call is TRBV5-4, the J call TRBJ2-7, with TRBD1 identical over 8 bases. Trimming removed 4 bases from V and 2 bases from J; junction bases left unmatched: 8. This CDR3 has 15 amino acids. Germline CDR1 is SGHNT and CDR2 is YYREEE (reference sequence). CDR3 loop: CASSPTGTGAYEQYF. CDR3 nucleotides: TGTGCCAGCAGCCCCACCGGGACAGGCGCCTACGAGCAGTACTTC. The entire variable domain, with the rest obtained from reference TRBV5-4 and TRBJ2-7, is as follows: ETGVTQSPTHLIKTRGQQVTLRCSSQSGHNTVSWYQQALGQGPQFIFQYYREEENGRGNFPPRFSGLQFPNYSSELNVNALELDDSALYLCASSPTGTGAYEQYFGPGTRLTVT.

This clone has just one count. The chain employs TRBV9 and TRBJ2-3; D is ambiguous. Germline V gene data show CDR1 as SGDLS and CDR2 as YYNGEE. The CDR3 contains 13 residues. V was shortened by 1 base and J by 1 base, with 4 bases between the two germline ends. The CDR3 is CASSVTRTDTQYF. CDR3 nucleotide sequence: TGTGCCAGCAGCGTAACACGCACAGATACGCAGTATTTT.

The rearrangement links TRBV11-2 to TRBJ1-2; D is possibly TRBD1 (5 bases). The CDR3 runs to 14 residues. The V end was cut by 5 bases, the J end by 1 base, with 11 bases between. The V gene's germline CDR1 is SGHAT and CDR2 FQNNGV. This chain's CDR3 is CASSPRGGNYGYTF. CDR3 nucleotides: TGTGCCAGCAGCCCCCGGGGGGGTAACTATGGCTACACCTTC.

V gene TRBV2 combines with J gene TRBJ2-7; D not resolved. The ends were cut back, 6 bases at V and 3 bases at J, with 6 bases in the middle. CDR1 and CDR2 from the germline V gene are SNHLY and FYNNEI. CDR3 length: 11 residues. The CDR3 nucleotides are TGTGCCAGCAGCGGTATCTACGAGCAGTACTTC. Encoded protein: CASSGIYEQYF.

V and J are TRBV11-3 and TRBJ2-2; a weak D match, TRBD2 (5 bases). Trimming cost V 4 bases and J 5 bases, with 11 bases left between them. The CDR3 contains 14 residues. The germline gives CDR1 SGHNT, CDR2 YENEEA. In DNA, the CDR3 is TGTGCCAGCAGCTCCGGAGGAGGTACCGGGGAGCTGTTTTTT. Its translation is CASSSGGGTGELFF.

This clone occurred once. The V and J genes are TRBV7-2 and TRBJ2-7; 7 bases fit TRBD1. V was pared by 4 bases and J by 0 bases, with 6 bases of the junction left unmatched. Germline CDR1 and CDR2: SGHTA and FQGNSA. The CDR3 runs to 15 residues. As DNA, the CDR3 is TGTGCCAGCAGCTCACCGGACAGGATCTCCTACGAGCAGTACTTC. This translates into CASSSPDRISYEQYF.

The rearrangement uses TRBV6-6 and TRBJ1-1, with D perhaps TRBD1 (5 bases). V was trimmed by 7 bases and J by 0 bases, leaving 9 bases between them. Germline values: CDR1 MNHNY, CDR2 SVGAGI (reference sequence). This CDR3 is built from 13 residues. The CDR3: CASMTDMNTEAFF. For the CDR3, the DNA is TGTGCCAGCATGACGGACATGAACACTGAAGCTTTCTTT.